This T cell receptor (beta chain) was identified during a study of cytomegalovirus exposure and HLA in healthy donors. Study-level information: Earlier, some 180 million T cells were analyzed, and some 120 million unique TCR beta sequences were found among them.

Primers included in the PCR were 60 Vbeta and 13 Jbeta primers. In the original analysis: Unique TCR beta chains numbered approximately 80 million in a later analysis, with around 12 million shared. The repertoire was sequenced with immunoSEQ multiplex PCR; TCRdb's copy has only in-frame clones and lacks some. V and J calls plus clone size are reproduced from that table; the DNA served to infer D and trimming. The sample consists of more than 110,000 clones, over 70% of them appearing once. Overall study results and limits: As was reported, the HLA-A and HLA-B alleles of most subjects were accurately predicted from TCR beta sequences. The only immune exposure information that was available was CMV serostatus.

Comment on this clone: Its antigen is unknown.

The CDR3 is made up of 12 amino acids. Trimming pared 1 base from V and 8 bases from J, leaving 8 bases between. Germline V lookup: CDR1 LNHDA, CDR2 SQIVND (reference sequence). The V gene is TRBV19, the J gene TRBJ1-1; no clear D gene. The receptor comes from a man between 18 and 35 years old in good health and CMV-seronegative. Sequenced: PBMCs. CDR3 DNA sequence: TGTGCCAGTAGTATAGCCGGCAGGGAAGCTTTCTTT. Amino acids: CASSIAGREAFF.